The sequence of this T cell receptor beta chain was determined in a study of tissue T cells after allogeneic stem cell transplantation. Whole-study findings and limits: In patients and mice, blood and spleen missed much of tissue repertoire. Within patients, tissue anatomy strongly shaped TCR repertoire composition.

This clone appeared a few times. Its antigen is undetermined. All gene names here are mouse names. With the read ending 1 residue before the CDR3 end, the germline J gene is used to fill in that end. CDR3 sequences, V/J genes, frequencies and template counts came from survey-depth TCRbeta sequencing. The table came from immunoSEQ multiplex PCR; TCRdb's copy has only in-frame clones and leaves some out. The sample carries just over 3,000 clones, roughly 44% recorded once. V lost 2 bases, J lost 4 bases, and 5 bases stayed unmatched. Germline-derived CDR1 and CDR2 are KGHPV and FQNQEV (reference sequence). The CDR3 totals 15 residues. Time point described: mouse harvest day 14 after allogeneic transplant. Mouse grafts combined 10^7 T-cell-depleted bone marrow cells with 10^6 splenic CD5+ T cells. This mouse GVHD model was MHC-mismatched B6 to BALB/c, profiled day 7 or 14.

This sequence was found in a female BALB/c mouse given C57BL/6 T cells with graft-versus-host disease after an allogeneic hematopoietic cell transplant. Sequenced material: gut tissue. The genes are TRBV26 and TRBJ1-3; 7 nucleotides line up with TRBD1. CDR3 loop: CASSLEGARGNTLYF. CDR3 DNA, as far as it was read: TGTGCCAGCAGTCTGGAGGGGGCGCGGGGAAATACGCTCTAT. The whole variable domain, remainder taken from reference TRBV26 and TRBJ1-3, is NSKVIQTPRYLVKGQGQKAKMRCIPEKGHPVVFWYQQNKNNEFKFLINFQNQEVLQQIDMTEKRFSAECPSNSPCSLEIQSSEAGDSALYLCASSLEGARGNTLYFGEGSRLIVV.